A selection of T cell receptor beta chains follows, all from one sample in a study of T cells in Graves' hyperthyroidism and ophthalmopathy. TCRdb used MiXCR to reprocess the multiplex PCR reads, holding one entry per CDR3 protein. The data hold about 500,000 distinct CDR3 sequences, with more than 15% observed a single time. Specimen: blood. These receptors were taken from a woman aged 25 to 45 with Graves' ophthalmopathy. The CDR3 runs from the conserved cysteine through the conserved F or W. Fields, in order: clone size, J gene, V gene, CDR3 protein. The size of a clone is reported for some rows only, either as once, few or many, or as a class for expanded clones.

clone size: many
J gene: TRBJ2-3
V gene: TRBV7-3
CDR3 protein: CASSLELPGSTDTQYF

clone size: many
J gene: TRBJ2-1
V gene: TRBV30
CDR3 protein: CAWSVLYGGTHEQFF

clone size: -
J gene: TRBJ2-7
V gene: TRBV5-1
CDR3 protein: CASSLEAGYEQYF

clone size: -
J gene: TRBJ1-1
V gene: TRBV6-4
CDR3 protein: CASSVPEPDGAVNTEAFF

clone size: -
J gene: TRBJ2-3
V gene: TRBV28
CDR3 protein: CASSLDQAGGPTDTQYF

clone size: -
J gene: TRBJ1-5
V gene: TRBV27
CDR3 protein: CASSPGSILIWPQHF

clone size: -
J gene: TRBJ2-1
V gene: TRBV24-1
CDR3 protein: CATRDVKSSYNEQFF

clone size: many
J gene: TRBJ1-1
V gene: TRBV28
CDR3 protein: CAAGTGGTEAFF

clone size: few
J gene: TRBJ1-5
V gene: TRBV28
CDR3 protein: CASSLIGANQPQHF

clone size: -
J gene: TRBJ1-3
V gene: TRBV9
CDR3 protein: CASSVGIGLPNTIYF

clone size: -
J gene: TRBJ2-1
V gene: TRBV6-5
CDR3 protein: CASSSVAGVHNEQFF

clone size: many
J gene: TRBJ1-1
V gene: TRBV18
CDR3 protein: CASSARQGDEAFF

clone size: many
J gene: TRBJ1-1
V gene: TRBV5-1
CDR3 protein: CASSSVPGQGAGTEAFF

clone size: many
J gene: TRBJ1-5
V gene: TRBV28
CDR3 protein: CASSPRDYYGNQPQHF

clone size: many
J gene: TRBJ1-1
V gene: TRBV28
CDR3 protein: CASSLEAGLTNTEAFF

clone size: -
J gene: TRBJ2-5
V gene: TRBV6-1
CDR3 protein: CASSLGPSQETQYF

clone size: many
J gene: TRBJ2-7
V gene: TRBV4-2
CDR3 protein: CASSPDPDRSIYEQYF

clone size: many
J gene: TRBJ2-1
V gene: TRBV20-1
CDR3 protein: CSASDRRIYNEQFF

clone size: -
J gene: TRBJ1-1
V gene: TRBV28
CDR3 protein: CASSLSGVVNTEAFF

clone size: many
J gene: TRBJ1-5
V gene: TRBV20-1
CDR3 protein: CSANPIPGDQPQHF

clone size: many
J gene: TRBJ1-1
V gene: TRBV30
CDR3 protein: CAWSPRNTEAFF

clone size: -
J gene: TRBJ1-6
V gene: TRBV3-1
CDR3 protein: CASSQDNENSPLHF

clone size: few
J gene: TRBJ2-2
V gene: TRBV29-1
CDR3 protein: CSVKKGTTGELFF

clone size: -
J gene: TRBJ1-1
V gene: TRBV12-3/TRBV12-4
CDR3 protein: CASKLGQGAFF

clone size: few
J gene: TRBJ1-1
V gene: TRBV12-3/TRBV12-4
CDR3 protein: CASRDYLGGYTEAFF

clone size: many
J gene: TRBJ2-2
V gene: TRBV28
CDR3 protein: CASSGPPTGELFF

clone size: -
J gene: TRBJ2-6
V gene: TRBV5-4
CDR3 protein: CASSPAASGANVLTF

clone size: -
J gene: TRBJ2-7
V gene: TRBV27
CDR3 protein: CASSRTGLATREQYF

clone size: many
J gene: TRBJ2-1
V gene: TRBV20-1
CDR3 protein: CSARQGARGSSYNEQFF

clone size: few
J gene: TRBJ1-2
V gene: TRBV20-1
CDR3 protein: CSAGSPDSPYGYTF

clone size: -
J gene: TRBJ2-4
V gene: TRBV6-2/TRBV6-3
CDR3 protein: CASSTSGLFGGAKNIQYF

clone size: few
J gene: TRBJ2-5
V gene: TRBV7-3
CDR3 protein: CASSQTPGLATFIISGQETQYF

clone size: many
J gene: TRBJ2-3
V gene: TRBV20-1
CDR3 protein: CSASPATSGRTDTQYF

clone size: -
J gene: TRBJ2-4
V gene: TRBV11-2
CDR3 protein: CASSLEGAGVNIQYF

clone size: -
J gene: TRBJ2-1
V gene: TRBV9
CDR3 protein: CASSVVGGLAGNEQFF

clone size: many
J gene: TRBJ1-5
V gene: TRBV20-1
CDR3 protein: CSAFGQGGQPQHF

clone size: many
J gene: TRBJ1-5
V gene: TRBV7-2
CDR3 protein: CASSFQGTGGNQPQHF

clone size: few
J gene: TRBJ1-5
V gene: TRBV20-1
CDR3 protein: CSAPPGPPSGQPQHF

clone size: -
J gene: TRBJ2-1
V gene: TRBV27
CDR3 protein: CVRREGRDYEQFF

clone size: -
J gene: TRBJ1-2
V gene: TRBV20-1
CDR3 protein: CSAKQGADYGYTF

clone size: -
J gene: TRBJ2-7
V gene: TRBV20-1
CDR3 protein: CSARDTPLGAGNYEQYF

clone size: many
J gene: TRBJ2-3
V gene: TRBV5-1
CDR3 protein: CASSILQTSGTTDTQYF

clone size: -
J gene: TRBJ2-1
V gene: TRBV5-1
CDR3 protein: CASSPMTSGLLNEQFF

clone size: many
J gene: TRBJ2-1
V gene: TRBV12-3/TRBV12-4
CDR3 protein: CASRLLAGASNEQFF